Listed below are T cell receptor beta chains from one sample, sequenced in a study of T-cell reconstitution after alpha-beta-depleted transplantation in children. TCRdb re-derived calls from the PCR reads in MiXCR, one entry per CDR3 protein. The sample holds 450,000 to 600,000 distinct CDR3 sequences, roughly a tenth seen once. The source was PBMCs, collected before TCRalphabeta/CD19-depleted stem cell transplant. Receptors were obtained from a child aged 2 to 10 with inherited bone marrow failure, due to receive a stem cell transplant. Each CDR3 is given without its conserved first and last residue.

j_gene | v_gene | len | CDR3aa
TRBJ2-2 | TRBV7-8 | 13 | ASRWGGPNTGELF
TRBJ2-1 | TRBV2 | 14 | ASSGGRGGYYNEQF
TRBJ2-1 | TRBV12-3/TRBV12-4 | 10 | ASSSTWDEQF
TRBJ2-4 | TRBV7-2 | 11 | ASSVRGENIQY
TRBJ2-1 | TRBV6-2/TRBV6-3 | 15 | ASSYPYGTGPGNEQF
TRBJ2-2 | TRBV20-1 | 12 | SAPSGSRTGELF
TRBJ1-5 | TRBV12-3/TRBV12-4 | 17 | AISLAVTILGGAGQPQH
TRBJ2-2 | TRBV2 | 14 | ASSMTSGRSSGELF
TRBJ1-2 | TRBV11-3 | 11 | ASSKTGEGGYT
TRBJ2-1 | TRBV20-1 | 14 | SARGSGRASYNEQF
TRBJ2-7 | TRBV28 | 13 | ASSYTGVPSWEQY
TRBJ2-1 | TRBV12-3/TRBV12-4 | 13 | ASSPGLSGYNEQF
TRBJ1-5 | TRBV7-9 | 10 | ASTFSNQPQH
TRBJ1-4 | TRBV4-2 | 15 | ASSRTLAGDRGEKLF
TRBJ2-3 | TRBV16 | 10 | ASAQRTDTQY
TRBJ2-7 | TRBV20-1 | 13 | SARMGGRSSYEQY
TRBJ2-5 | TRBV11-2 | 11 | ASRRVLRETQY
TRBJ2-7 | TRBV28 | 11 | ASSIWTGYEQY
TRBJ1-1 | TRBV23-1 | 15 | ASRHRGPRDRNTEAF
TRBJ1-5 | TRBV19 | 12 | ASSDRISNQPQH
TRBJ2-7 | TRBV6-1 | 13 | ASSAEPGQSYEQY
TRBJ2-3 | TRBV6-5 | 14 | ASSWTHGTITDTQY
TRBJ2-1 | TRBV29-1 | 12 | SVEDPGTRNEQF
TRBJ2-7 | TRBV3-1 | 12 | ASSQDDRGYEQY
TRBJ2-5 | TRBV24-1 | 10 | ATSDYQETQY
TRBJ2-1 | TRBV30 | 12 | AWWPLAGMDEQF
TRBJ2-1 | TRBV7-6 | 13 | ASSLGRERYNEQF
TRBJ2-1 | TRBV2 | 11 | ASSEYLYNEQF
TRBJ2-2 | TRBV5-6 | 17 | ASGPGWVPGVPNTGELF
TRBJ2-2 | TRBV5-6 | 12 | ASSLGESTGELF
TRBJ1-2 | TRBV28 | 10 | ASSSRTYDYT
TRBJ2-5 | TRBV27 | 13 | ASSSSTAGQETQY
TRBJ2-1 | TRBV19 | 15 | ASIGAPGQGTYNEQF
TRBJ1-4 | TRBV27 | 10 | ASRGTGGKTV
TRBJ2-5 | TRBV27 | 13 | ASSPQRAGEETQY
TRBJ2-3 | TRBV7-9 | 11 | ASCRLAGDTQY
TRBJ2-7 | TRBV7-9 | 13 | ASSFGAGGKYEQY
TRBJ1-6 | TRBV29-1 | 18 | SVEPVPGTRCSSYNSPLH
TRBJ1-1 | TRBV19 | 12 | ASSMPYGQGEAF
TRBJ1-1 | TRBV5-4 | 12 | ASSWGEEDTEAF
TRBJ2-3 | TRBV7-9 | 15 | ASSSPAGGPVADTQY
TRBJ2-1 | TRBV11-3 | 16 | ASSLSRMDVRSYNEQF
TRBJ2-4 | TRBV5-5 | 13 | ASGRQGLGWNIQY
TRBJ2-7 | TRBV5-4 | 10 | ASRHTSPEQY
TRBJ2-3 | TRBV29-1 | 12 | SVEPAITPDTQY
TRBJ2-1 | TRBV21-1 | 17 | ASSKAHIGTSGAYNEQF
TRBJ2-3 | TRBV12-3/TRBV12-4 | 15 | ASSTRSASGLTDTQY
TRBJ2-3 | TRBV20-1 | 10 | SARMTGDTQY
TRBJ2-7 | TRBV5-6 | 14 | ASSSYGPGNRHEQY
TRBJ2-1 | TRBV10-3 | 14 | AISFSGSGRGNEQF
TRBJ2-2 | TRBV5-1 | 13 | ASSRDGVYTGELF
TRBJ1-2 | TRBV7-2 | 11 | ASSSWAVFGYT
TRBJ2-7 | TRBV4-1 | 13 | ASSQGGTNSYEQY
TRBJ2-2 | TRBV29-1 | 10 | SAADVMGELF
TRBJ2-1 | TRBV4-1 | 15 | ASSQDSGTGAYNEQF
TRBJ2-5 | TRBV27 | 12 | ASSQTHVQETQY
TRBJ2-1 | TRBV7-9 | 18 | ASSYPSGLADAVSYNEQF